The rows below give T cell receptor beta chains drawn from one sample of a study of blood T cell repertoires in COVID-19. The data were produced by immunoSEQ multiplex PCR, yet TCRdb's version contains in-frame clones alone and is incomplete. The repertoire consists of around 130,000 clones, with 80% to 85% occurring once and the leading ten covering about 8%. The sequenced sample was peripheral blood. The receptors stem from a human donor in a cohort sampled during active COVID-19. Both conserved end residues are part of each CDR3. The D gene is left open where the match is weak. Size values are once, few and many counts, or a class for expanded clones, and some rows have none.

j_gene	len	abundance	v_gene	d_gene	CDR3nt	CDR3aa
TRBJ1-5	15	NA	TRBV6-5	TRBD1	TGTGCCAGCAGTCCCGGGACAGGGTTTGATCAGCCCCAGCATTTT	CASSPGTGFDQPQHF
TRBJ2-7	15	NA	TRBV5-1	TRBD1	TGCGCCAGCAGCTTGGTAGGACAGGGGGGAACCGAGCAGTACTTC	CASSLVGQGGTEQYF
TRBJ1-1	13	NA	TRBV9	TRBD1	TGTGCCAGCAGCGTAGCTACAGGGGGGGAAGCTTTCTTT	CASSVATGGEAFF
TRBJ1-1	16	NA	TRBV5-4	NA	TGTGCCAGCAGCCCCGGGGGTGATCGTCGGGCCACTGAAGCTTTCTTT	CASSPGGDRRATEAFF
TRBJ2-1	15	NA	TRBV15	TRBD2	TGTGCCACCAGCCTAACACTAGCGGGGGGGCGTGAGCAGTTCTTC	CATSLTLAGGREQFF
TRBJ1-3	14	NA	TRBV5-1	TRBD1	TGCGCCAGCAGCGCGGACAGGGCCGGAAACACCATATATTTT	CASSADRAGNTIYF
TRBJ1-1	16	NA	TRBV19	TRBD1	TGTGCCAGTAGTATAGAGGGCAGGGGGCGAGTCACTGAAGCTTTCTTT	CASSIEGRGRVTEAFF
TRBJ2-3	13	NA	TRBV10-2	NA	TGCGCCAGCAGTGAGTCCCCCGGGTATACGCAGTATTTT	CASSESPGYTQYF
TRBJ2-3	15	NA	TRBV27	TRBD1	TGTGCCAGCAGCAACTCCGGGACAGGGGATTATACGCAGTATTTT	CASSNSGTGDYTQYF
TRBJ1-1	16	NA	TRBV21-1	NA	TGTGCCAGCAGCGAAGAGAGACAGGGGATGAACACTGAAGCTTTCTTT	CASSEERQGMNTEAFF
TRBJ2-5	16	NA	TRBV2	NA	TGTGCCAGCAGTGAGAGGGCGAGGGGGTACCAAGAGACCCAGTACTTC	CASSERARGYQETQYF
TRBJ1-3	19	NA	TRBV18	TRBD1	TGTGCCAGCTCACCACCCGGGACAGGGGGCTACCTCCTTGGAAACACCATATATTTT	CASSPPGTGGYLLGNTIYF
TRBJ2-1	13	NA	TRBV18	NA	TGTGCCAGCTCACCTGAACAGGGCTATGAGCAGTTCTTC	CASSPEQGYEQFF
TRBJ1-5	15	NA	TRBV5-8	NA	TGTGCCAGCAGCAACGGGGTACTGGGCAATCAGCCCCAGCATTTT	CASSNGVLGNQPQHF
TRBJ1-1	14	NA	TRBV5-6	NA	TGTGCCAGCAGCTTGGATGTTGGAGATTCTGAAGCTTTCTTT	CASSLDVGDSEAFF
TRBJ1-5	15	NA	TRBV19	NA	TGTGCCAGTAGTATCCCGGCCGGAGGCAATCAGCCCCAGCATTTT	CASSIPAGGNQPQHF
TRBJ2-7	15	NA	TRBV7-2	TRBD2	TGTGCCAGCAGCTTCTCAGGCGGGGGTCAATACGAGCAGTACTTC	CASSFSGGGQYEQYF
TRBJ1-1	13	NA	TRBV5-1	NA	TGCGCCAGCAGCTTGGTCGGGACACAAGAAGCTTTCTTT	CASSLVGTQEAFF
TRBJ1-2	16	NA	TRBV7-2	NA	TGTGCCAGCAGTTTGGACACCGGAAAGCTCAACTATGGCTACACCTTC	CASSLDTGKLNYGYTF
TRBJ2-3	14	few	TRBV6-2/TRBV6-3	NA	TGTGCCAGCAGTTATTTTTCTAGCTCAGATACGCAGTATTTT	CASSYFSSSDTQYF
TRBJ1-1	15	NA	TRBV6-5	TRBD1	TGTGCCAGCAGTTTCGAAAAGGGACAGGGGGGTGAAGCTTTCTTT	CASSFEKGQGGEAFF
TRBJ2-5	12	NA	TRBV18	NA	TGTGCCAGCTCGCAGGGATGGGAGACCCAGTACTTC	CASSQGWETQYF
TRBJ1-6	13	NA	TRBV5-4	NA	TGTGGTGAAAACAGGGAAGTCTCCTCACCCCTCCACTTT	CGENREVSSPLHF
TRBJ2-7	15	NA	TRBV3-1/TRBV3-2	NA	TGTGCCAGCAGCTCCCCCGGGACACCCTCCTACGAGCAGTACTTC	CASSSPGTPSYEQYF
TRBJ1-1	13	NA	TRBV6-5	NA	TGTGCCAGCAGTTACAGGCCGGGTACTGAAGCTTTCTTT	CASSYRPGTEAFF
TRBJ2-5	13	NA	TRBV19	NA	TGTGCCAGTAGTAAAGGACAGAAAGAGACCCAGTACTTC	CASSKGQKETQYF
TRBJ2-3	17	NA	TRBV6-2/TRBV6-3	NA	TGTGCCAGCAGTTACAGGACCGGGACACCTAGCACAGATACGCAGTATTTT	CASSYRTGTPSTDTQYF
TRBJ2-7	13	NA	TRBV29-1	NA	TGCAGCGTTTCAGGGGATTTTTCCTACGAGCAGTACTTC	CSVSGDFSYEQYF
TRBJ1-1	16	NA	TRBV6-1	NA	TGTGCCAGCAGTGAACTTGGGAGGGGTCGGGGCACTGAAGCTTTCTTT	CASSELGRGRGTEAFF
TRBJ1-5	14	NA	TRBV27	TRBD1	TGTGCCAGCAACCCGACAGGGAAAAATCAGCCCCAGCATTTT	CASNPTGKNQPQHF
TRBJ2-1	18	NA	TRBV9	TRBD2	TGTGCCAGCAGCGGACGGGGGGGGCCCTCAAGCTCCTACAATGAGCAGTTCTTC	CASSGRGGPSSSYNEQFF
TRBJ2-3	15	NA	TRBV20-1	TRBD1	TGCAGTGCTAGTACAGGGGGCGGTGGTGGGGATACGCAGTATTTT	CSASTGGGGGDTQYF
TRBJ2-3	15	NA	TRBV5-4	NA	TGTGCCAGCAGCTTGGGGACACCCGGAACAGATACGCAGTATTTT	CASSLGTPGTDTQYF
TRBJ1-2	15	NA	TRBV19	NA	TGTGCCAGTACCCCAGGAGGGGGGGTCGAGTATGGCTACACCTTC	CASTPGGGVEYGYTF
TRBJ2-7	17	NA	TRBV9	TRBD1	TGTGCCAGCAGCGTAGCCGAAACCGGGACAGGTAAATACGAGCAGTACTTC	CASSVAETGTGKYEQYF
TRBJ1-2	13	NA	TRBV2	NA	TGTGCCAGCAGTGAACCGGGGAACTATGGCTACACCTTC	CASSEPGNYGYTF
TRBJ2-5	16	NA	TRBV9	NA	TGTGCCAGCAGCGAGGGTAGGATCTCCGGAGGGGAGACCCAGTACTTC	CASSEGRISGGETQYF
TRBJ2-7	12	NA	TRBV7-9	NA	TGTGCCAGCAGCTTAATCAGGAACGAGCAGTACTTC	CASSLIRNEQYF
TRBJ1-4	16	NA	TRBV2	NA	TGTGCCAGCAGGTGGACAACGGGCAACCTGATCGAAAAACTGTTTTTT	CASRWTTGNLIEKLFF
TRBJ2-7	15	NA	TRBV5-1	TRBD2	TGCGCCAGCAGCAGCACCGGGACTAGCGGCTACGAGCAGTACTTC	CASSSTGTSGYEQYF
TRBJ1-6	14	NA	TRBV5-1	TRBD1	TGCGCCAGCAGCTTGGAGGGGGCGAGTTCACCCCTCCACTTT	CASSLEGASSPLHF
TRBJ2-4	18	NA	TRBV4-2	TRBD2	TGTGCCAGCAGCCAAGATCTTGGTGGGGGGGTAGCCAAAAACATTCAGTACTTC	CASSQDLGGGVAKNIQYF
TRBJ2-3	16	once	TRBV27	NA	TGTGCCGTGTCGTCCGGGACAAAAAAGAGCACAGATACGCAGTATTTT	CAVSSGTKKSTDTQYF
TRBJ1-4	15	NA	TRBV11-2	NA	TGTGCCAGCAGCTCCGGACAGAAGGCCAATGAAAAACTGTTTTTT	CASSSGQKANEKLFF
TRBJ2-5	16	NA	TRBV21-1	NA	TGTGCCAGCAGCAAAGCTAGGGGTCCTTATTCAGAGACCCAGTACTTC	CASSKARGPYSETQYF
TRBJ1-5	16	NA	TRBV5-8	NA	TGTGCCAGCAGCTTGGGCCTTGAGAGGGCCCATCAGCCCCAGCATTTT	CASSLGLERAHQPQHF
TRBJ2-7	14	NA	TRBV20-1	TRBD2	TGCAGTGCCAGTTCCGGGACTAGCTCCTACGAGCAGTACTTC	CSASSGTSSYEQYF
TRBJ2-2	14	NA	TRBV11-2	NA	TGTGCCAGCAGCTCTCGGACTGACACCGGGGAGCTGTTTTTT	CASSSRTDTGELFF
TRBJ2-3	15	NA	TRBV7-9	TRBD2	TGTGCCAGCAGCTTGGGACTAGCGGGGGAGGGGGCGCAGTATTTT	CASSLGLAGEGAQYF
TRBJ2-7	13	NA	TRBV18	TRBD2	TGTGCCAGCTCACCGGGACTAGCATACGAGCAGTACTTC	CASSPGLAYEQYF
TRBJ2-3	16	NA	TRBV4-2	NA	TGTGCCAGCAGCCAAGTTACTAGCTTGAGCACAGATACGCAGTATTTT	CASSQVTSLSTDTQYF
TRBJ2-5	15	NA	TRBV11-3	NA	TGTGCCAGCAGCTTAGGACAGAGAAGCAAAGAGACCCAGTACTTC	CASSLGQRSKETQYF
TRBJ2-7	13	NA	TRBV4-1	NA	TGCGCCAGCGGGCGGGGTAGGGCCTACGAGCAGTACTTC	CASGRGRAYEQYF
TRBJ1-1	14	NA	TRBV5-1	NA	TGCGCCAGCAGCATACAGGGAGGGGGAACTGAAGCTTTCTTT	CASSIQGGGTEAFF
TRBJ2-1	13	NA	TRBV5-1	NA	TGCGCCAGCAGGTGGGGGGGCAACAATGAGCAGTTCTTC	CASRWGGNNEQFF
TRBJ2-5	14	once	TRBV27	NA	TGTGCCAGCAGTTCACAGGAAAACCAAGAGACCCAGTACTTC	CASSSQENQETQYF
TRBJ1-2	14	NA	TRBV6-5	TRBD1	TGTGCCAGCAGTCGGACAGGGGCGTATTATGGCTACACCTTC	CASSRTGAYYGYTF
TRBJ1-4	17	NA	TRBV2	TRBD1	TGTGCCAGCAGTAAAGGCACAGGGGTATCAACTAATGAAAAACTGTTTTTT	CASSKGTGVSTNEKLFF
TRBJ2-5	17	NA	TRBV7-8	TRBD2	TGTGCCAGCAGCTTGGGACTAGCGGGGAGCTTCCAAGAGACCCAGTACTTC	CASSLGLAGSFQETQYF
TRBJ1-2	15	NA	TRBV7-9	NA	TGTGCCAGCAGCTTAGGGTGGGCAGCTAACTATGGCTACACCTTC	CASSLGWAANYGYTF